This entry is about one T cell receptor beta chain. The antigen it binds to is not known. The record has no base qualities; no much larger clone is one base away. TCRbeta CDR3 regions were amplified from genomic DNA by means of the immunoSEQ Assay, a bias-controlled multiplex PCR. Under the source paper's analysis protocol: The number of nucleated cells in each sample was estimated from the amplification of reference gene primers within the assay. Sequence reads were collapsed and filtered to measure the absolute abundance of every unique TCRbeta CDR3 rearrangement. For each sample, productive Simpson clonality was calculated by taking the square root of Simpson's diversity index across productive rearrangements. Entries here come from immuneACCESS through TCRdb and include only in-frame sequences with V and J called. Some clones fail to appear in such tables; in the studies checked, an unresolved V gene covers under half of the shortfall, and the cause of the remainder is unknown. From that table come the V and J calls and clone size; the DNA was used to work out D and trimming. For this sample there are 200,000 to 250,000 clones; about 85% appear just once. 10% to 13% of the sample lies in the top ten.

The data originate from a study of blood T cell repertoires in COVID-19 (dated by TCRdb to the early 2020s). Some background on the complete study: Samples from collaborators originated in the United States, Italy and Spain and spanned both the acute and convalescent phases of COVID-19. The material from the prospective study consisted of cDNA or gDNA derived from T cells, B-cell-depleted T cells, or PBMCs. Nearly every sample came with metadata listing a de-identified subject ID, COVID-19 status, age in years and sex. Subjects who had been exposed to COVID-19, were actively infected with it, or had recovered from it provided the deeply sampled blood TCRbeta repertoires that made up the dataset. The samples were drawn from the first 160 participants of the ongoing ImmuneRACE study and from more than 1,000 subjects provided by 6 global collaborators. A freely available public database, intended as a resource for researchers studying the immune response to SARS-CoV-2, is where the repertoires were released. Where available, HLA class I and class II types were taken from metadata supplied by the sample provider and were not determined by assay-based typing.

On the study overall, not on this receptor specifically: Clinical and demographic metadata were provided uncurated, with the amount varying by source and participant.

V is cut back by 5 bases and J by 4 bases, with 7 bases in the junction unmatched. Taken from cysteine to phenylalanine, the CDR3 has 14 residues. CDR3 DNA only is kept here, 42 bases in frame from base 1. CDR1 and CDR2 are drawn from the germline V gene (reference sequence): SSHAT, FNYEAQ. One collaborating source in Seattle enrolled patients during active infection and followed them longitudinally through the course of disease. The collaborating institutions used their own protocols to collect whole blood in K2EDTA tubes. For TCRbeta analysis, collaborators shipped samples as frozen whole blood, isolated PBMCs, or DNA extracted from either of those sample types.

The chain employs TRBV7-7 and TRBJ2-5, and 7 junction bases match TRBD1. This TCR was recovered from a woman between 50 and 59 years old with COVID-19, enrolled during active disease. What was sequenced was peripheral blood. The DNA sequence is TGTGCCAGCAGCCCCACGGGACAGATAGAGACCCAGTACTTC. Translation gives CASSPTGQIETQYF.